These 21 T cell receptor beta chains share one sample of origin, sequenced in a study of prognosis after radiotherapy for stage I lung cancer. Genomic DNA yielded TCR beta CDR3, amplified by two-round multiplex PCR. Initially, in first-round PCR, primers specific to each TRBV and TRBJ gene were used. TCRdb independently ran MiXCR on the multiplex PCR reads; one entry per CDR3 protein. Among over 12,000 distinct CDR3 sequences, 50% to 65% were seen once, and the ten largest hold about 28%. This sample comprised PBMCs, obtained before or after stereotactic body radiation therapy (not recorded which). These TCRs come from a donor over 45 with non-small cell lung cancer.

The chain combines TRBV28 with TRBJ2-7; 10 nucleotides line up with TRBD2. The CDR3 loop spans 15 amino acids. With V trimmed by 7 bases and J by 4 bases, 10 bases remained unmatched. The germline V gene encodes CDR1 MDHEN and CDR2 SYDVKM. In DNA form, the CDR3 reads TGTGCCAGCAAGACTAGCGGGTCCGGGGGTTACGAGCAGTACTTC. This gives the protein CASKTSGSGGYEQYF.

As to this clonotype: This likely traces to a read error, being one base from a far larger clone. V gene TRBV6-5 combines with J gene TRBJ1-1; 7 nucleotides match TRBD1. The CDR3 sequence is 13 residues long. Germline CDR1 and CDR2: MNHEY and SVGAGI. As DNA, the CDR3 is TGTGCCAGCGGGACAGACATGAACACTGAAGCTTCCTTT. Protein sequence: CASGTDMNTEASF.

DNA of the CDR3: TGCAGTGCTAGAAATATAGAGACAGGGGACGTCTATGGCTACACCTTC. It is translated as CSARNIETGDVYGYTF. The chain links TRBV20-1 to TRBJ1-2, with 8 bases that match TRBD1. This CDR3 has 16 amino acids. V gave up 2 bases and J gave up 4 bases; unmatched junction bases: 12. Germline V gives CDR1 DFQATT, CDR2 SNEGSKA (reference sequence).

This clonotype has only a few counts. This chain links TRBV2 with TRBJ2-7; possibly TRBD1 for D (6 bases). The germline V gene encodes CDR1 SNHLY and CDR2 FYNNEI. Trimming left V 3 bases short and J 7 bases short, with 16 bases between. The CDR3 loop spans 14 amino acids. The CDR3 here is CASSEQGSGYEQYF. CDR3 DNA: TGTGCCAGCAGTGAGCAGGGGTCGGGGTATGAGCAGTACTTC. Filled out from reference TRBV2 and TRBJ2-7, the complete variable domain reads EPEVTQTPSHQVTQMGQEVILRCVPISNHLYFYWYRQILGQKVEFLVSFYNNEISEKSEIFDDQFSVERPDGSNFTLKIRSTKLEDSAMYFCASSEQGSGYEQYFGPGTRLTVT.

This clonotype is medium-sized (0.01 to 0.1%) by share. The V gene is TRBV20-1, the J gene TRBJ2-7; D is ambiguous. The CDR3 has 12 residues. V shed 5 bases and J shed 4 bases, with 12 bases lying between them. Per the germline V gene, CDR1 is DFQATT and CDR2 is SNEGSKA (reference sequence). In DNA, the CDR3 is TGCAGTGCTCCGGACCAGACATACGAGCAGTACTTC. Translation gives CSAPDQTYEQYF.

This clonotype was picked up one time. This chain joins TRBV30 and TRBJ2-7, with TRBD2 as a possible D gene (5 bases). Looked up from germline, CDR1 is GTSNPN and CDR2 is SVGIG (reference sequence). The CDR3 has 12 amino acids. V was clipped by 5 bases and J by 4 bases, with 12 bases between them. Here the CDR3 reads CAWGETAYEQYF. The CDR3 DNA reads TGTGCCTGGGGGGAGACGGCATACGAGCAGTACTTC.

The rearrangement uses TRBV11-2 and TRBJ2-7, with 14 bases aligning to TRBD2. Germline loops: CDR1 SGHAT, CDR2 FQNNGV. V dropped 4 bases and J dropped 3; count of bases not matched to a gene: 2. The CDR3 extends over 15 amino acids. The CDR3 spells CASSWGTSGGYEQYF. The CDR3, as DNA: TGTGCCAGCAGCTGGGGGACTAGCGGGGGCTACGAGCAGTACTTC.

The chain is built from TRBV2 and TRBJ2-3; maybe TRBD2 (6 bases). Germline V lookup: CDR1 SNHLY, CDR2 FYNNEI. V gave up 8 bases and J gave up 1 base, with 13 bases separating them. CDR3 length: 14 residues. CDR3 nucleotides: TGTGCCAGCTGTCGGGAGTGGTGCACAGATACGCAGTATTTT. It translates to CASCREWCTDTQYF.

In this sample, this clonotype is medium-sized. CDR3 in amino acids: CASSEMGGELGDTQYF. The CDR3 DNA follows: TGTGCCAGCAGTGAAATGGGTGGGGAACTAGGAGATACGCAGTATTTT. The chain joins TRBV6-1 to TRBJ2-3; tentatively, D is TRBD2 (5 bases). Germline V gene sequence: CDR1 MNHNS, CDR2 SASEGT. This CDR3 spans 16 amino acids. The V and J ends lost 2 bases and 5 bases respectively, with 17 bases between them.

Ten or more counts support this clonotype. The rearrangement uses TRBV14 and TRBJ2-3; 12 bases match TRBD2. Germline V gene lookup returns CDR1 SGHDN and CDR2 FVKESK. The V and J ends lost 4 bases and 4 bases, in that order; junction bases with no gene match: 3. CDR3 size: 15 residues. The CDR3 DNA is TGTGCCAGCAGCCTACTAGCGGGAGGATCAGATACGCAGTATTTT. This codes for CASSLLAGGSDTQYF.

The CDR3 reads CSAGTGANQETQYF. In DNA, the CDR3 is TGCAGTGCTGGGACAGGGGCCAACCAAGAGACCCAGTACTTC. V is TRBV20-1 and J is TRBJ2-5; 10 nucleotides match TRBD1. The CDR3 totals 14 residues. CDR1 is DFQATT, CDR2 SNEGSKA, per germline (reference sequence). V lost 5 bases, J lost 0 bases, and 3 bases stayed unmatched.

This clonotype was counted only a few times. The chain couples TRBV28 to TRBJ1-3; D remains unclear. CDR1 is MDHEN, CDR2 SYDVKM, per germline. Trimming took 5 bases from V and 0 from J, leaving 5 bases between them. This CDR3 has 13 residues. For the CDR3, the DNA is TGTGCCAGCAGTCCAGCCTCTGGAAACACCATATATTTT. Protein product: CASSPASGNTIYF.

The CDR3 here is CASSLSQTGYTF. CDR3 in DNA: TGCGCCAGCAGCTTGAGTCAGACTGGCTACACCTTC. The rearrangement links TRBV5-1 to TRBJ1-2; no reliable D call. This CDR3 has 12 amino acids. The V end lost 1 base, the J end lost 7 bases, and 8 bases lay between the germline ends. Germline-derived CDR1 and CDR2 are SGHRS and YFSETQ. Using reference TRBV5-1 and TRBJ1-2 for the parts outside the CDR3, the full variable domain is KAGVTQTPRYLIKTRGQQVTLSCSPISGHRSVSWYQQTPGQGLQFLFEYFSETQRNKGNFPGRFSGRQFSNSRSEMNVSTLELGDSALYLCASSLSQTGYTFGSGTRLTVV.

At least ten counts were recorded for this clonotype. This sequence joins TRBV9 and TRBJ2-4, with D possibly matching TRBD1 (5 bases). CDR3 length: 17 amino acids. V dropped 4 bases and J dropped 0 bases, with 17 bases sitting between them. Germline V gene sequence: CDR1 SGDLS, CDR2 YYNGEE. Here the CDR3 DNA reads TGTGCCAGCAGCCCCACACAGGTTTCTCTAGCCAAAAACATTCAGTACTTC. Protein: CASSPTQVSLAKNIQYF.

The sample holds many counts of this clonotype. J is TRBJ2-1 and V is TRBV28; perhaps D is TRBD1 or TRBD2 (6 bases each). V was cut by 0 bases and J by 8 bases, with 14 bases left in between. The CDR3 sequence is 15 residues long. Germline V gene lookup returns CDR1 MDHEN and CDR2 SYDVKM. CDR3 DNA: TGTGCCAGCAGTTTATGGGGGGGCAGGAAGGATGAGCAGTTCTTC. Its protein is CASSLWGGRKDEQFF.

This clonotype was counted a single time. One end of the junction fails to match germline, which may point to a read error. J is TRBJ2-2 and V is TRBV5-1; 8 positions match TRBD2. The CDR3 extends over 16 amino acids. Per the germline V gene, CDR1 is SGHRS and CDR2 is YFSETQ. In DNA, the CDR3 is TGCGTCAGCAGCTTGGAAACTAGCGGAGGCACCGGGGAGCTGTTTTTT. Amino acids: CVSSLETSGGTGELFF.

The sample holds many counts of this clonotype. This chain uses TRBV7-2 with TRBJ2-7; 8 nucleotides align to TRBD1. CDR3 size: 14 residues. CDR1 is SGHTA and CDR2 is FQGNSA in the germline V gene. V dropped 5 bases and J dropped 2; count of bases not matched to a gene: 5. The CDR3 nucleotides are TGTGCCAGCAGCCCCCGGACAGGGCCCTACGAGCAGTACTTC. It codes for CASSPRTGPYEQYF.

By share, this clonotype counts as medium-sized (0.01 to 0.1%). The chain has TRBV7-3 and TRBJ1-2; 7 bases fit TRBD1. There are 13 residues in the CDR3. The germline CDR1 and CDR2 sequences are SGHTA and FQGTGA. Trimming took 2 bases from V and 5 from J; bases not matched to a gene: 2. The CDR3 DNA is TGTGCCAGCAGCTTATCAGGGGGGTATGGCTACACCTTC. This gives the protein CASSLSGGYGYTF.

The chain has TRBV12-3 or TRBV12-4 and TRBJ1-1; no clear D. V was trimmed by 1 base and J by 4 bases, leaving 7 bases between them. The CDR3 has 13 residues. The CDR3 bases are TGTGCCAGCAGTTTAGGCGAGGGCACTGAAGCTTTCTTT. Protein product: CASSLGEGTEAFF.

As for this clonotype: One end of the junction is discordant with germline, which a read error may explain. The chain has TRBV6-4 and TRBJ2-3, with D unresolved. Per the germline V gene, CDR1 is MRHNA and CDR2 is SNTAGT. CDR3 length equals 13 residues. CDR3 nucleotide sequence: TGTGCCAGCATTGACTCCGTCACAGATACGCAGTATTTT. Its translation is CASIDSVTDTQYF.

In regard to this clonotype: Only one base separates this from a far larger clonotype, so it likely reflects a read error. The chain employs TRBV28 and TRBJ2-2; either TRBD1 or TRBD2 may fit D (5 bases each). The V and J ends lost 4 bases and 5 bases respectively, with 8 bases between them. This CDR3 has 13 amino acids. CDR1 and CDR2 from the germline V gene are MDHEN and SYDVKM. CDR3 protein: CASSSGTTGELFF. DNA for the CDR3: TGTGCCAGCAGTTCGGGGACGACCGGGGAGCTGTTTTTT.